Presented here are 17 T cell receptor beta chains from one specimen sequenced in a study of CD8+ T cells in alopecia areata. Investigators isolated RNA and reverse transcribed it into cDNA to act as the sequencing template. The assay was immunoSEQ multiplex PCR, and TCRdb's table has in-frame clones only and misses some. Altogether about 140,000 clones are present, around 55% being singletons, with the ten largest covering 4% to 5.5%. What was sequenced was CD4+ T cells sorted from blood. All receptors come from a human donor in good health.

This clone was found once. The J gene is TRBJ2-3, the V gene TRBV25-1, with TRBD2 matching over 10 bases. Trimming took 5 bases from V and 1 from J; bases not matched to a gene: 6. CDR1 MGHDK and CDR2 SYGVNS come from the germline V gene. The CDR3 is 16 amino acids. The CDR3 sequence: CASSSKAGGGTDTQYF. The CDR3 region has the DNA TGTGCCAGCAGTAGTAAAGCGGGAGGGGGCACAGATACGCAGTATTTT.

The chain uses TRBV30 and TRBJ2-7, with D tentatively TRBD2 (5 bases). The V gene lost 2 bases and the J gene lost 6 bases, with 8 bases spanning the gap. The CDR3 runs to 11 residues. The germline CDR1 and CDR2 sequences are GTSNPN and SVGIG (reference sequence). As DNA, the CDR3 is TGTGCCTGGAGTTTCGGGGTCGAGCAGTACTTC. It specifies CAWSFGVEQYF. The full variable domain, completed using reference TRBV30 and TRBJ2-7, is SQTIHQWPATLVQPVGSPLSLECTVEGTSNPNLYWYRQAAGRGLQLLFYSVGIGQISSEVPQNLSASRPQDRQFILSSKKLLLSDSGFYLCAWSFGVEQYFGPGTRLTVT.

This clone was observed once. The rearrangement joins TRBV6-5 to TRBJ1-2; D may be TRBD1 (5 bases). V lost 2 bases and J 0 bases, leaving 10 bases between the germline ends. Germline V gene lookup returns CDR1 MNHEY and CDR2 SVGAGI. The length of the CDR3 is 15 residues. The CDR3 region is CASSYQGVPNYGYTF. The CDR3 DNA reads TGTGCCAGCAGTTACCAGGGAGTCCCTAACTATGGCTACACCTTC.

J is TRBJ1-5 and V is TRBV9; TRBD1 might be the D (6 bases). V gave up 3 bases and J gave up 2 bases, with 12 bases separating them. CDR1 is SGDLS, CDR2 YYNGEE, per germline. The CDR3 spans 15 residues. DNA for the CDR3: TGTGCCAGCAGCGCACAGGGTGGGGGCAATCAGCCCCAGCATTTT. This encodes CASSAQGGGNQPQHF.

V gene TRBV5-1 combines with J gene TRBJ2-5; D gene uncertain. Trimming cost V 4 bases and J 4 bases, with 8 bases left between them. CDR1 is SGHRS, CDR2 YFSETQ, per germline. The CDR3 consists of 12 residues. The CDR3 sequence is CASSPSPETQYF. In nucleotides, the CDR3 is TGCGCCAGCAGCCCTTCCCCAGAGACCCAGTACTTC.

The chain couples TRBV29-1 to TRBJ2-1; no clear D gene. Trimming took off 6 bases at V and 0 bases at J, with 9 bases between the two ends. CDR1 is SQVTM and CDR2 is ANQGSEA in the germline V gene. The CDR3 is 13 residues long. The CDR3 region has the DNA TGCAGCGTACGACACAGCTCCTACAATGAGCAGTTCTTC. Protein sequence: CSVRHSSYNEQFF.

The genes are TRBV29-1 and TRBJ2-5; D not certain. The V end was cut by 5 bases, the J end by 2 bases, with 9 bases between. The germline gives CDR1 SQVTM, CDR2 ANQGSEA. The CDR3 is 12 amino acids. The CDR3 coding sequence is TGCAGCGTTAGTTTCGAGCAAGAGACCCAGTACTTC. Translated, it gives CSVSFEQETQYF. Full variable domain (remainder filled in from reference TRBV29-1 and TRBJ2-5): SAVISQKPSRDICQRGTSLTIQCQVDSQVTMMFWYRQQPGQSLTLIATANQGSEATYESGFVIDKFPISRPNLTFSTLTVSNMSPEDSSIYLCSVSFEQETQYFGPGTRLLVL.

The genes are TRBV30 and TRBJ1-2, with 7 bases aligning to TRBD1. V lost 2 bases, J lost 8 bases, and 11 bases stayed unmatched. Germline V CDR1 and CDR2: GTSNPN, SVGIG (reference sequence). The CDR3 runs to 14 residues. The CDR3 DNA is TGTGCCTGGAGTTGGGGCGACAGGGAAGAGGGCTACACCTTC. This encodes CAWSWGDREEGYTF.

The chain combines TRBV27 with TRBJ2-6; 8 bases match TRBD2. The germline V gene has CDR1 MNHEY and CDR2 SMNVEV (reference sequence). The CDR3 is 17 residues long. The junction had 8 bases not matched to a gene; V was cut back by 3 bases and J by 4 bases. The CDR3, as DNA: TGTGCCAGCAGTTTTCGGGGGGGATCCACCGGGGCCAACGTCCTGACTTTC. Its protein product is CASSFRGGSTGANVLTF.

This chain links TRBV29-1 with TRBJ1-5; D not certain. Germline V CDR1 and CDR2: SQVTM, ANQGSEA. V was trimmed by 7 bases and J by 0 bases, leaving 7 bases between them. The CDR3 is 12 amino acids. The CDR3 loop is CSAAYSNQPQHF. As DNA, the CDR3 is TGCAGCGCAGCCTATAGCAATCAGCCCCAGCATTTT. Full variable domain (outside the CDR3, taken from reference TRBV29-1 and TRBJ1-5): SAVISQKPSRDICQRGTSLTIQCQVDSQVTMMFWYRQQPGQSLTLIATANQGSEATYESGFVIDKFPISRPNLTFSTLTVSNMSPEDSSIYLCSAAYSNQPQHFGDGTRLSIL.

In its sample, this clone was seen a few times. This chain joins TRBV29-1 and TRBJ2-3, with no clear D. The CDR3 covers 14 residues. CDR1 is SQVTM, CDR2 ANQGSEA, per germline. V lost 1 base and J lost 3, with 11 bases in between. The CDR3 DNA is TGCAGCGTTGAAGCCCCTAGGGCAACAGATACGCAGTATTTT. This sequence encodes CSVEAPRATDTQYF.

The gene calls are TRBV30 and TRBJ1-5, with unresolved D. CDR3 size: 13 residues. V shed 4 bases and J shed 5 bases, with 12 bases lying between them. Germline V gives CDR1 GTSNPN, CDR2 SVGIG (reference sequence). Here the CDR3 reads CAWTRGDYQPQHF. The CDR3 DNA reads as TGTGCCTGGACCCGCGGGGATTATCAGCCCCAGCATTTT.

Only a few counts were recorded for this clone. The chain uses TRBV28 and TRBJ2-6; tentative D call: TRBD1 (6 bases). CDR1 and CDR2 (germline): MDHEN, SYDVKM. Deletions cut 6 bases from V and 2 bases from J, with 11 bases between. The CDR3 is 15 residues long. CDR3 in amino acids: CASRPQGTGANVLTF. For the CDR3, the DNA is TGTGCCAGCAGGCCCCAGGGGACTGGGGCCAACGTCCTGACTTTC.

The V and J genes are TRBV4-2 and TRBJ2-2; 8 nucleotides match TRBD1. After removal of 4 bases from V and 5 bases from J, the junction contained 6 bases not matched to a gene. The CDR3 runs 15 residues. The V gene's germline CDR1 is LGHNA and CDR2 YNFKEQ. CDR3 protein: CASSPQYRGTGELFF. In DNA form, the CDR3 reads TGTGCCAGCAGCCCCCAATACAGGGGGACCGGGGAGCTGTTTTTT.

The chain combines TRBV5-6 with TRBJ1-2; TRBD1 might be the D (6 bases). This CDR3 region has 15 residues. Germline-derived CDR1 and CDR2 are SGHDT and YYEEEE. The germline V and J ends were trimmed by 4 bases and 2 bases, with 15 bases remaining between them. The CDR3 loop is CASSLRGQKNYGYTF. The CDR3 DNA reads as TGTGCCAGCAGCCTTAGAGGACAGAAGAACTATGGCTACACCTTC.

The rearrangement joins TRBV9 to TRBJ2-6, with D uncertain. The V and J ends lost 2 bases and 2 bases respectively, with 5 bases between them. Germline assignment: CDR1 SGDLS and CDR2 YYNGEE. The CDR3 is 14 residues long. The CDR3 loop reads CASSVTAGANVLTF. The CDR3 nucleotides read TGTGCCAGCAGCGTGACGGCTGGGGCCAACGTCCTGACTTTC.

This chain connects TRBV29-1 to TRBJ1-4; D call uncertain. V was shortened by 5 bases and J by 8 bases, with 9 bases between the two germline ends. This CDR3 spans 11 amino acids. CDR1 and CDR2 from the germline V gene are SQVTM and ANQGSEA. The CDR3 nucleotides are TGCAGCGTTTCGGCGTGGGAAAAACTGTTTTTT. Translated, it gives CSVSAWEKLFF.